Listed here are 20 T cell receptor beta chains from one sample, sequenced in a study of CD8 T cells in Susac syndrome. It was with random hexamers that roughly 0.5 to 1 ug RNA was reverse transcribed. TCRdb re-analysed the immunoSEQ multiplex PCR reads in MiXCR, keeping a single row per CDR3 protein. The sample consists of roughly 100,000 distinct CDR3 sequences, less than 95% of them appearing once. The sample consisted of CD8+ T cells from PBMCs. These receptors all stem from a human donor with Susac syndrome.

The chain couples TRBV11-2 to TRBJ1-2; D uncertain. Deletions cut 7 bases from V and 5 bases from J, with 14 bases between. Germline V gene data show CDR1 as SGHAT and CDR2 as FQNNGV. The length of the CDR3 is 13 residues. CDR3 DNA: TGTGCCAGCAAGGCAGGTGGGGAATATGGCTACACCTTC. Translating gives CASKAGGEYGYTF.

The chain employs TRBV7-9 and TRBJ2-7; D remains unclear. CDR1 and CDR2 from the germline V gene are SEHNR and FQNEAQ (reference sequence). The V end lost 2 bases, the J end lost 6 bases, and 8 bases lay between the germline ends. The CDR3 spans 12 residues. The CDR3 DNA follows: TGTGCCAGCAGCTTACTGGGTTCCGAGCAGTACTTC. It is translated as CASSLLGSEQYF.

This sequence joins TRBV12-3 or TRBV12-4 and TRBJ2-2; D remains ambiguous. The CDR3 spans 13 residues. The germline V and J ends were trimmed by 3 bases and 1 base, with 3 bases remaining between them. Here the CDR3 DNA reads TGTGCCAGCAGTTTGGGGAACACCGGGGAGCTGTTTTTT. Encoded protein: CASSLGNTGELFF.

This rearrangement joins TRBV4-2 to TRBJ1-1, with D unclear. V was trimmed by 0 bases and J by 1 base, leaving 9 bases between them. This CDR3 is built from 15 residues. Germline V gene lookup returns CDR1 LGHNA and CDR2 YNFKEQ. CDR3 DNA sequence: TGTGCCAGCAGCCAAGATTCCGTGCGGAACACTGAAGCTTTCTTT. Amino acid sequence: CASSQDSVRNTEAFF.

The rearrangement joins TRBV19 to TRBJ1-1; D gene uncertain. The length of the CDR3 is 13 residues. CDR1 and CDR2 from the germline V gene are LNHDA and SQIVND (reference sequence). V was cut by 6 bases and J by 1 base, with 9 bases left in between. The CDR3 spells CASSLDGNTEAFF. In nucleotides, the CDR3 is TGTGCCAGTAGCCTGGACGGGAACACTGAAGCTTTCTTT.

This sequence joins TRBV25-1 and TRBJ2-2; D is possibly TRBD1 (5 bases). CDR3 length equals 12 residues. V lost 1 base and J 11 bases, leaving 8 bases between the germline ends. CDR1 is MGHDK and CDR2 is SYGVNS in the germline V gene. CDR3 region: CASSEWGRELFF. In nucleotides, the CDR3 is TGTGCCAGCAGTGAATGGGGCCGTGAGCTGTTTTTT.

This sequence joins TRBV6-5 and TRBJ1-2; D is undetermined. V shed 6 bases and J shed 8 bases, with 10 bases lying between them. The CDR3 is made up of 11 amino acids. Germline CDR1 and CDR2: MNHEY and SVGAGI. The CDR3 here is CASSSAGGYTF. The CDR3 DNA is TGTGCCAGCAGCTCTGCGGGGGGCTACACCTTC.

The chain is built from TRBV9 and TRBJ2-1, with TRBD1 matching 7 bases. Germline V gives CDR1 SGDLS, CDR2 YYNGEE. This CDR3 has 13 amino acids. Trimming removed 2 bases from V and 6 bases from J; junction bases left unmatched: 2. CDR3 region: CASSVWDSNEQFF. In nucleotides, the CDR3 is TGTGCCAGCAGCGTGTGGGACAGCAATGAGCAGTTCTTC.

This rearrangement joins TRBV12-3 or TRBV12-4 to TRBJ1-1; 7 bases map to TRBD1. The trim removed 5 bases at V and 2 bases at J, leaving 11 bases unmatched. CDR3 length: 16 amino acids. CDR3: CASSDTRTGLNTEAFF. The CDR3, as DNA: TGTGCCAGCAGTGATACTCGGACAGGATTAAACACTGAAGCTTTCTTT.

The rearrangement uses TRBV20-1 and TRBJ2-7, with 8 bases lining up with TRBD1. CDR1 DFQATT and CDR2 SNEGSKA come from the germline V gene (reference sequence). The ends lost 5 bases at V and 3 bases at J; junction bases unmatched: 6. The CDR3 sequence is 13 residues long. The CDR3 here is CSAGLTGGYEQYF. The CDR3 DNA follows: TGCAGTGCTGGTCTTACAGGGGGCTACGAGCAGTACTTC.

CDR3 sequence (DNA): TGCAGTGCTAGCTCCCCCCCCCACGAGGCGCGCTCCTACAATGAGCAGTTCTTC. This translates into CSASSPPHEARSYNEQFF. This rearrangement joins TRBV20-1 to TRBJ2-1; D unclear. The germline V and J ends were trimmed by 3 bases and 0 bases, with 21 bases remaining between them. From germline, CDR1 is DFQATT and CDR2 SNEGSKA (reference sequence). CDR3 length equals 18 residues.

The CDR3 loop is CASSPGAHEQYF. CDR3 in DNA: TGTGCCAGCAGCCCTGGAGCCCACGAGCAGTACTTC. This chain joins TRBV5-6 and TRBJ2-7; D uncertain. This CDR3 region has 12 residues. The germline V and J ends were trimmed by 4 bases and 5 bases, with 10 bases remaining between them. The V gene's germline CDR1 is SGHDT and CDR2 YYEEEE.

The rearrangement joins TRBV13 to TRBJ1-1, with a tentative D call TRBD1 (5 bases). Germline loops: CDR1 PRHDT, CDR2 FYEKMQ (reference sequence). This CDR3 is built from 13 residues. With 5 bases removed from V and 4 bases from J, the gap between germline ends came to 11 bases. The CDR3 here is CASSEEGSTEAFF. The CDR3 region has the DNA TGTGCCAGCAGCGAAGAGGGGAGCACTGAAGCTTTCTTT. The full variable domain, completed using reference TRBV13 and TRBJ1-1, is AAGVIQSPRHLIKEKRETATLKCYPIPRHDTVYWYQQGPGQDPQFLISFYEKMQSDKGSIPDRFSAQQFSDYHSELNMSSLELGDSALYFCASSEEGSTEAFFGQGTRLTVV.

The chain employs TRBV7-7 and TRBJ2-2; unclear D gene. Germline-derived CDR1 and CDR2 are SSHAT and FNYEAQ (reference sequence). With 2 bases removed from V and 7 bases from J, the gap between germline ends came to 5 bases. The CDR3 has 12 amino acids. As DNA, the CDR3 is TGTGCCAGCAGCTTAAAGGGCGGGGAGCTGTTTTTT. This translates into CASSLKGGELFF.

The chain carries TRBV5-6 and TRBJ2-7, with TRBD2 as a possible D gene (6 bases). Germline loops: CDR1 SGHDT, CDR2 YYEEEE. Trimming pared 0 bases from V and 0 bases from J, leaving 16 bases between. The CDR3 has 17 amino acids. CDR3 region: CASSLGRQGLNSYEQYF. The CDR3 DNA sequence: TGTGCCAGCAGCTTGGGCCGCCAGGGACTCAACTCCTACGAGCAGTACTTC.

V gene TRBV4-3 combines with J gene TRBJ2-2; D gene uncertain. Trimming took 0 bases from V and 5 from J, leaving 16 bases between them. This CDR3 is built from 17 residues. Germline lookup yields CDR1 LGHNA and CDR2 YSLEER. The CDR3 DNA is TGCGCCAGCAGCCAAGAGCGCGTGGTTTCATCGACCGGGGAGCTGTTTTTT. It is translated as CASSQERVVSSTGELFF.

This CDR3 is CASSPRTGPDQPQHF. CDR3 DNA: TGTGCCAGCAGCCCCAGGACAGGGCCAGATCAGCCCCAGCATTTT. The chain combines TRBV11-2 with TRBJ1-5, with 8 bases aligning to TRBD1. Germline lookup yields CDR1 SGHAT and CDR2 FQNNGV. V shed 5 bases, J shed 5 bases, and the junction held 8 bases outside the gene matches. The CDR3 contains 15 residues. The full variable domain, in which reference TRBV11-2 and TRBJ1-5 provide the parts outside the CDR3, is EAGVAQSPRYKIIEKRQSVAFWCNPISGHATLYWYQQILGQGPKLLIQFQNNGVVDDSQLPKDRFSAERLKGVDSTLKIQPAKLEDSAVYLCASSPRTGPDQPQHFGDGTRLSIL.

This chain uses TRBV2 with TRBJ2-2; D may be TRBD2 (6 bases). Trimming took off 8 bases at V and 6 bases at J, with 19 bases between the two ends. The CDR3 extends over 15 amino acids. CDR1 and CDR2 (germline): SNHLY, FYNNEI. The DNA of the CDR3 is TGTGCCAGCCTCGGGAGAGACGAAAGACCCGGGGAGCTGTTTTTT. This translates into CASLGRDERPGELFF.

The J gene is TRBJ2-1, the V gene TRBV6-5; D is perhaps TRBD2 (5 bases). V was trimmed by 0 bases and J by 9 bases, leaving 6 bases between them. CDR3 length equals 12 residues. CDR1 and CDR2 from the germline V gene are MNHEY and SVGAGI. The CDR3, as DNA: TGTGCCAGCAGTTACTCAGGGAGTGAGCAGTTCTTC. Protein product: CASSYSGSEQFF.

The rearrangement joins TRBV12-3 or TRBV12-4 to TRBJ1-2; 7 nucleotides align to TRBD1. CDR3 length equals 17 residues. V dropped 6 bases and J dropped 2; count of bases not matched to a gene: 15. The CDR3 here is CASSDQFGQVGNYGYTF. The CDR3 DNA sequence: TGTGCCAGCAGCGATCAATTTGGACAGGTCGGGAACTATGGCTACACCTTC.